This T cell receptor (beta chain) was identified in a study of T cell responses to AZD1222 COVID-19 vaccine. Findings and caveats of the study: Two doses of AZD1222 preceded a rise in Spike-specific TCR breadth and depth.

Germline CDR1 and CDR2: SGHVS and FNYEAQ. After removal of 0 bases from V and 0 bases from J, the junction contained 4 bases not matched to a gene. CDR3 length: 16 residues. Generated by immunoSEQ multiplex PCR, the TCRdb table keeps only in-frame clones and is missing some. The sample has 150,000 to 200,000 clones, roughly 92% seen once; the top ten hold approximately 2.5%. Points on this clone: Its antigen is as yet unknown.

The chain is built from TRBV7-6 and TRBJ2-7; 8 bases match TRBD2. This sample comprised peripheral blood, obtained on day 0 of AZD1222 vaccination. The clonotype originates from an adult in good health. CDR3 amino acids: CASSLAIAGSSYEQYF. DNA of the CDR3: TGTGCCAGCAGCTTAGCGATAGCGGGGAGCTCCTACGAGCAGTACTTC.